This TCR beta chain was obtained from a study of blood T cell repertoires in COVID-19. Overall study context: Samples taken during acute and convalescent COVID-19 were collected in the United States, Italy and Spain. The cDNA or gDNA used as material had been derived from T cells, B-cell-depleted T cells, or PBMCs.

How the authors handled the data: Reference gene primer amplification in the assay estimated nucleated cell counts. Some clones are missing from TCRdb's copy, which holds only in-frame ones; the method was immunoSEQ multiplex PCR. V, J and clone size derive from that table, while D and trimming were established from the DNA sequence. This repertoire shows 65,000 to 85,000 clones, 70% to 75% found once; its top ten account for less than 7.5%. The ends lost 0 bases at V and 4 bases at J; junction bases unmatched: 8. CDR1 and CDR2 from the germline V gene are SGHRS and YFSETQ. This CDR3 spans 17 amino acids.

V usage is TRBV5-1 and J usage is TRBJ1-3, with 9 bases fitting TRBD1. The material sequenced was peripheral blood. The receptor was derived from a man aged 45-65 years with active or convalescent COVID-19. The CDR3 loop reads CASSLEGQGFAGNTIYF. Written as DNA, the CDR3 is TGCGCCAGCAGCTTGGAAGGACAGGGGTTTGCAGGAAACACCATATATTTT.